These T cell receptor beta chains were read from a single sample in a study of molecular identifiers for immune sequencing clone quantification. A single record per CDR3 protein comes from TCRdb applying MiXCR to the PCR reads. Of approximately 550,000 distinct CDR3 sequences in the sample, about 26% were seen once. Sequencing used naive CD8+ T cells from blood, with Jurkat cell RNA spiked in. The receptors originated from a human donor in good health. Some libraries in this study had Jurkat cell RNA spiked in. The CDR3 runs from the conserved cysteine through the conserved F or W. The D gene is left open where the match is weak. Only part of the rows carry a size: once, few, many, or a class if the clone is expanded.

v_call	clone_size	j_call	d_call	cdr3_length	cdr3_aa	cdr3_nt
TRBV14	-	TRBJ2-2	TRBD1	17	CASSQDWTGTNTGELFF	TGTGCCAGCAGCCAAGACTGGACAGGGACTAACACCGGGGAGCTGTTTTTT
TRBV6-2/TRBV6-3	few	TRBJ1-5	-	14	CASSLYYSNQPQHF	TGTGCCAGCAGTTTGTACTATAGCAATCAGCCCCAGCATTTT
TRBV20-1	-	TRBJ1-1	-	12	CSALEWATEAFF	TGCAGTGCCCTAGAGTGGGCAACTGAAGCTTTCTTT
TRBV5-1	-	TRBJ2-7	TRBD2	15	CASSEGGRSFYEQYF	TGCGCCAGCAGCGAGGGCGGGAGGTCCTTTTACGAGCAGTACTTC
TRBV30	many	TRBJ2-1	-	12	CAWSSQGRDLLF	TGTGCCTGGAGTTCCCAAGGCCGGGACTTACTCTTC
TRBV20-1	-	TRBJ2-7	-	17	CSARVLNNLMFSYEQYF	TGCAGTGCTAGAGTGCTTAACAACCTGATGTTCTCCTACGAGCAGTACTTC
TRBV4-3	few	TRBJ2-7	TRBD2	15	CASSQTSGSYHEQYF	TGCGCCAGCAGCCAAACTAGCGGGAGTTACCACGAGCAGTACTTC
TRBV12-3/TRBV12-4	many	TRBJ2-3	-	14	CASRRGPGLNTQYF	TGTGCCAGCAGAAGGGGCCCCGGACTTAATACGCAGTATTTT
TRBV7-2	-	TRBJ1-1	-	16	CASSVSRPWGSTEAFF	TGTGCCAGCAGCGTTTCGAGACCCTGGGGGAGCACTGAAGCTTTCTTT
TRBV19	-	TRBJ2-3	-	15	CASKEGTDDTDTQYF	TGTGCCAGTAAAGAAGGGACCGACGACACAGATACGCAGTATTTT
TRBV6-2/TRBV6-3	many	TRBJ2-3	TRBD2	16	CASSSGTSGGTDTQYF	TGTGCCAGCAGCTCCGGGACTAGCGGGGGAACAGATACGCAGTATTTT
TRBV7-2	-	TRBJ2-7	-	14	CASSFWGPSYEQYF	TGTGCCAGCAGCTTCTGGGGTCCCTCCTACGAGCAGTACTTC
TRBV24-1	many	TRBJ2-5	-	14	CATSDPGRQETQYF	TGTGCCACCAGTGACCCGGGACGTCAAGAGACCCAGTACTTC
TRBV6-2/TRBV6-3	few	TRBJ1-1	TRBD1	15	CASRLNRGWGTEAFF	TGTGCCAGCAGACTTAACAGGGGATGGGGCACTGAAGCTTTCTTT
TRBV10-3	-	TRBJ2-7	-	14	CAIVGEFGSYEQYF	TGTGCCATCGTGGGGGAATTCGGATCCTACGAGCAGTACTTC
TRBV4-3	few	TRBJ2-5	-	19	CASSQDDLGGGLREETQYF	TGCGCCAGCAGCCAAGATGATTTGGGGGGCGGTTTGCGGGAGGAGACCCAGTACTTC
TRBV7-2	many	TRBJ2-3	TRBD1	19	CASSLIFWDSQGMSDTQYF	TGTGCCAGCAGCTTAATTTTTTGGGACAGCCAGGGGATGTCAGATACGCAGTATTTT
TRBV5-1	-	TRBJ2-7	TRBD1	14	CASSSRDSTYEQYF	TGCGCCAGCAGCTCCCGGGACAGTACCTACGAGCAGTACTTC
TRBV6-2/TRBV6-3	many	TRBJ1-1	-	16	CASSFTDTLLSTEAFF	TGTGCCAGCAGTTTCACCGACACCCTCCTCAGCACTGAAGCTTTCTTT
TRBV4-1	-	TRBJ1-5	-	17	CASSQDLASDSNQPQHF	TGCGCCAGCAGCCAAGATTTAGCCAGCGATAGCAATCAGCCCCAGCATTTT
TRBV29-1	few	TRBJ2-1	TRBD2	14	CSVKAASGSYEQFF	TGCAGCGTTAAGGCGGCTAGCGGGAGCTATGAGCAGTTCTTC
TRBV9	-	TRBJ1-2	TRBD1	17	CASSAGTGGLDSYGYTF	TGTGCCAGCAGCGCTGGGACAGGGGGCCTCGATTCCTATGGCTACACCTTC
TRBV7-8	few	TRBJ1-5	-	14	CASSLEKGNQPQHF	TGTGCCAGCAGCTTAGAAAAGGGTAATCAGCCCCAGCATTTT
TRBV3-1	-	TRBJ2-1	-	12	CASSAVYNEQFF	TGTGCCAGCAGTGCCGTATACAATGAGCAGTTCTTC
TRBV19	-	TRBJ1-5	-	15	CASSWGGRSNQPQHF	TGTGCCAGTAGTTGGGGGGGGCGCAGCAATCAGCCCCAGCATTTT
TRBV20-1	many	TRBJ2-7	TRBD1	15	CSARNRGQGGYEQYF	TGCAGTGCTAGAAACCGCGGACAGGGGGGCTACGAGCAGTACTTC
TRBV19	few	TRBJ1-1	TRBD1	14	CASSSDRGGTEAFF	TGTGCCAGTAGTTCGGACAGGGGAGGGACTGAAGCTTTCTTT